This T cell receptor (beta chain) was recorded in a study of shared clonotypes between healthy human individuals. Study results and caveats: Shared clonotypes across all four donors exceeded non-shared ones in generation probability.

Measured with immunoSEQ multiplex PCR; TCRdb has only the in-frame clones, and not every one. The top ten clones hold 0.39% of a sample with millions of clones, more than 85% of them seen once. Looked up from germline, CDR1 is LNHNV and CDR2 is YYDKDF (reference sequence). The CDR3 runs 15 residues. With regard to this clone: Its antigen is unidentified. The junction and the germline gene differ at one end; a read error may be behind it.

The rearrangement uses TRBV15 and TRBJ2-1; TRBD1 agrees at 8 bases. The origin of this receptor is a young man in good health. Some clones in this sample may be carry-over from other donors' samples. Sequencing was performed on naive CD4+ T cells from PBMCs. Indicated subset: CD45RA+ positively selected. As DNA, the CDR3 is TGTGCCACCAGTAGAGCTCAGGACAGGGACAATGAGCAGTTCTTC. Translation: CATSRAQDRDNEQFF. Filled out from reference TRBV15 and TRBJ2-1, the complete variable domain reads DAMVIQNPRYQVTQFGKPVTLSCSQTLNHNVMYWYQQKSSQAPKLLFHYYDKDFNNEADTPDNFQSRRPNTSFCFLDIRSPGLGDTAMYLCATSRAQDRDNEQFFGPGTRLTVL.